Listed below are T cell receptor beta chains from one sample, sequenced in a study of post-analysis software for immune sequencing data. Using its own MiXCR run on the PCR reads, TCRdb lists one record per CDR3 protein. The sample lists roughly 400,000 distinct CDR3 sequences; approximately 42% were seen once. The sample taken for sequencing was blood. The source of these receptors is a girl under 10 years old with multiple sclerosis. Each CDR3 is given with its conserved first and last residue. D genes are given only for firm matches. A clone size is listed for some rows: how often the clone was seen (once, few, many), or a class if it is expanded.

v_call	clone_size	d_call	j_call	cdr3_length	cdr3_aa	cdr3_nt
TRBV29-1	.	.	TRBJ1-1	14	CSVVKGVLETEAFF	TGCAGCGTTGTCAAGGGAGTCCTCGAGACTGAAGCTTTCTTT
TRBV7-9	few	.	TRBJ1-1	13	CASSLSLNTEAFF	TGTGCCAGCAGCTTATCGTTGAACACTGAAGCTTTCTTT
TRBV15	.	.	TRBJ1-2	15	CATSRGDNANYGYTF	TGTGCCACCAGCAGAGGGGACAACGCTAACTATGGCTACACCTTC
TRBV6-6	.	.	TRBJ2-6	17	CASSYPRRLPGANVLTF	TGTGCCAGCAGTTACCCCAGACGTCTACCTGGGGCCAACGTCCTGACTTTC
TRBV12-5	few	TRBD1	TRBJ1-1	16	CASRGTAGGSDTEAFF	TGTGCTAGTCGGGGGACGGCAGGGGGTTCGGACACTGAAGCTTTCTTT
TRBV7-2	few	.	TRBJ2-7	15	CASSPRLASTYEQYF	TGTGCCAGCAGCCCTCGGCTAGCGTCAACCTACGAGCAGTACTTC
TRBV12-3/TRBV12-4	few	TRBD2	TRBJ2-1	20	CASSMGLAGVGTGLYNEQFF	TGTGCCAGCAGCATGGGCCTAGCGGGAGTTGGAACCGGACTCTACAATGAGCAGTTCTTC
TRBV7-2	.	TRBD2	TRBJ2-3	16	CASSLVSGRRTDTQYF	TGTGCCAGCAGCTTAGTCAGCGGGAGAAGGACAGATACGCAGTATTTT
TRBV12-3/TRBV12-4	.	TRBD1	TRBJ2-3	18	CASSAGDRVGPDADTQYF	TGTGCCAGCAGTGCCGGGGACAGGGTTGGCCCAGACGCAGATACGCAGTATTTT
TRBV6-2/TRBV6-3	.	.	TRBJ1-1	14	CASGAGGMNTEAFF	TGTGCCAGTGGAGCGGGGGGAATGAACACTGAAGCTTTCTTT
TRBV4-3	.	.	TRBJ1-5	14	CASSQDVRDQPQHF	TGCGCCAGCAGCCAAGATGTCCGAGATCAGCCCCAGCATTTT
TRBV12-3/TRBV12-4	.	.	TRBJ2-7	14	CASSHRGGSYEQYF	TGTGCCAGCAGCCACAGGGGGGGCTCCTACGAGCAGTACTTC
TRBV6-6	few	TRBD1	TRBJ2-7	16	CASSNPRGTGPHEQYF	TGTGCCAGCAGTAATCCCAGGGGGACAGGGCCCCACGAGCAGTACTTC
TRBV6-6	few	TRBD2	TRBJ2-3	16	CASSTGLAGVTDTQYF	TGTGCCAGCAGTACGGGACTAGCGGGGGTCACAGATACGCAGTATTTT
TRBV20-1	.	.	TRBJ2-7	13	CSARGTVNYEQYF	TGCAGTGCTAGAGGGACGGTGAATTACGAGCAGTACTTC
TRBV29-1	.	.	TRBJ2-7	12	CSVGPESREQYF	TGCAGCGTTGGTCCGGAGTCTAGAGAGCAGTACTTC
TRBV27	once	.	TRBJ1-1	13	CASSGTVNTEAFF	TGTGCCAGTTCCGGGACGGTGAACACTGAAGCTTTCTTT
TRBV12-3/TRBV12-4	.	.	TRBJ1-5	17	CASSFRWDPYSNQPQHF	TGTGCCAGCAGTTTCAGGTGGGACCCATATAGCAATCAGCCCCAGCATTTT
TRBV10-3	.	.	TRBJ2-3	12	CAISGRVDTQYF	TGTGCCATCAGTGGCAGGGTGGATACGCAGTATTTT
TRBV4-2	.	TRBD2	TRBJ2-5	16	CASSRVSGGVSETQYF	TGTGCCAGCAGCCGAGTTAGCGGGGGGGTCTCAGAGACCCAGTACTTC
TRBV24-1	.	.	TRBJ2-1	13	CAKHPDSYNEQFF	TGTGCCAAACACCCGGACAGTTACAATGAGCAGTTCTTC
TRBV5-6	.	TRBD1	TRBJ2-7	16	CASSLTDRGDSYGQYF	TGTGCCAGCAGCTTAACGGACAGGGGGGATTCCTACGGGCAGTACTTC
TRBV29-1	few	.	TRBJ2-6	13	CSVDGAGANVLTF	TGCAGCGTTGACGGGGCTGGGGCCAACGTCCTGACTTTC
TRBV7-2	.	TRBD1	TRBJ2-7	14	CASSRDRGAYEQYF	TGTGCCAGCAGCCGGGACAGGGGGGCCTACGAGCAGTACTTC
TRBV25-1	.	.	TRBJ2-1	14	CASRDGRGGNEQFF	TGTGCCAGCAGGGACGGGAGAGGGGGCAATGAGCAGTTCTTC
TRBV6-6	once	TRBD1	TRBJ2-5	13	CASSSTGGYDQYF	TGTGCCAGCAGTTCCACAGGGGGCTACGACCAGTACTTC
TRBV3-1	few	.	TRBJ2-7	12	CASSLSLHEQYF	TGTGCCAGCAGCCTATCTCTCCACGAGCAGTACTTC
TRBV27	many	TRBD2	TRBJ2-5	13	CASKREGKETQYF	TGTGCCAGTAAGCGGGAGGGTAAAGAGACCCAGTACTTC
TRBV29-1	few	TRBD1	TRBJ2-7	13	CSVVTGERYEQYF	TGCAGCGTTGTGACAGGGGAGAGATACGAGCAGTACTTC